This is a list of T cell receptor beta chains from one sample in a study of blood T cell repertoires in COVID-19. Clones were sequenced by immunoSEQ multiplex PCR, and TCRdb holds only the in-frame ones, with some missing. The sample consists of 95,000 to 150,000 clones, around 81% of them appearing once. Sequenced material: peripheral blood. The receptor set was obtained from a man in his 60s with acute or convalescent COVID-19. Both conserved end residues are part of each CDR3. D genes are given only for firm matches. For some rows the clone size is stated as once, few or many, or as a class when expanded; others skip it.

clone_size,j_call,v_call,d_call,cdr3_nt,cdr3_aa
.,TRBJ2-1,TRBV3-1/TRBV3-2,.,TGTGCCAGCAGTCCGGGGGGCGGGGCCCCACAGTTCTTC,CASSPGGGAPQFF
.,TRBJ2-7,TRBV12-5,.,TGTGCTACGATCCCAGGGTTTACCCACGAGCAGTACTTC,CATIPGFTHEQYF
.,TRBJ1-1,TRBV27,TRBD1,TGTGCCAGCAGTTTTTCGGGACAGGGGGCGCGGAACACTGAAGCTTTCTTT,CASSFSGQGARNTEAFF
.,TRBJ1-5,TRBV19,.,TGTGCCACCACTACAAGGGAAGGGGCTCAGCCCCAGCATTTT,CATTTREGAQPQHF
.,TRBJ1-5,TRBV15,TRBD1,TGTGCCACCAGCAGGACAGGGAAGGCCAATCAGCCCCAGCATTTT,CATSRTGKANQPQHF
.,TRBJ1-5,TRBV25-1,.,TGTGCCAGCAGTCTTTCCAATCAGCCCCAGCATTTT,CASSLSNQPQHF
.,TRBJ2-5,TRBV7-8,TRBD1,TGTGCCAGCAGCTTGCAGGGGGCGCGCGGGGAGACCCAGTACTTC,CASSLQGARGETQYF
.,TRBJ1-1,TRBV6-5,.,TGTGCCAGCAGTCCCGCGGGACGGAGGAACACTGAAGCTTTCTTT,CASSPAGRRNTEAFF
.,TRBJ2-7,TRBV9,.,TGTGCCAGCAGCGTAGAGCCCCTCCCCTACGAGCAGTACTTC,CASSVEPLPYEQYF
few,TRBJ2-5,TRBV2,.,TGTGCCAGCAGTGAAGTTGGCTCGATTTACCAAGAGACCCAGTACTTC,CASSEVGSIYQETQYF
.,TRBJ2-2,TRBV11-3,.,TGTGCCAGCAGCTCTGGGCGGGGTACAACCGGGGAGCTGTTTTTT,CASSSGRGTTGELFF
.,TRBJ2-1,TRBV3-1/TRBV3-2,.,TGTGCCAGCAGCCAAGATTCTCATGAGCAGTTCTTC,CASSQDSHEQFF
.,TRBJ1-1,TRBV18,.,TGTGCCAGCTCACCACAATTCGAGATCCGGGCTGAAGCTTTCTTT,CASSPQFEIRAEAFF
.,TRBJ2-7,TRBV7-3,.,TGTGCCAGCAGCCCCAGGCCTTCCCCTACGGCCTACGAGCAGTACTTC,CASSPRPSPTAYEQYF
.,TRBJ2-7,TRBV7-3,.,TGTGCCAGCAGCTTACGAGCGTCTGACGAGCAGTACTTC,CASSLRASDEQYF
once,TRBJ2-2,TRBV28,TRBD2,TGTGCCAGCAGTCTCTCTCGCGGGAGGGGAACCGGGGAGCTGTTTTTT,CASSLSRGRGTGELFF
once,TRBJ1-2,TRBV28,TRBD1,TGTGCCAGCAGAGCAGGGGGCAGCTATGGCTACACCTTC,CASRAGGSYGYTF
.,TRBJ2-1,TRBV9,TRBD2,TGTGCCAGCAGCCCCAGGACTAGCGGCGCCTTGGGGCAGTTCTTC,CASSPRTSGALGQFF
.,TRBJ1-3,TRBV28,.,TGTGCCAGCAAAGCGGCAGGAATGACTTTTGGAGACACCATATATTTT,CASKAAGMTFGDTIYF
.,TRBJ1-2,TRBV6-5,TRBD1,TGTGCCAGCAGTAGGGGACAGGGGCTTCGCTACACCTTC,CASSRGQGLRYTF
.,TRBJ1-1,TRBV11-3,.,TGTGCCAGCAGCTTAGCACAGGGCACTGAAGCTTTCTTT,CASSLAQGTEAFF
.,TRBJ2-5,TRBV11-2,.,TGTGCCAGCACCCCCGGCGGCGGGACCCAGTACTTC,CASTPGGGTQYF
.,TRBJ2-1,TRBV29-1,TRBD2,TGCAGCGTGCGCGGGACTACTTTTGGCAATGAGCAGTTCTTC,CSVRGTTFGNEQFF
.,TRBJ1-1,TRBV11-2,TRBD1,TGTGCCAGCACCGTGACAGGGCCGGTTGAAGCTTTCTTT,CASTVTGPVEAFF
.,TRBJ2-7,TRBV6-5,.,TGTGCCAGCAGGGAGACAGTCTCCTACGAGCAGTACTTC,CASRETVSYEQYF
.,TRBJ2-2,TRBV5-4,.,TGTGCCAGCAGCCCCAACCTAGCGCGCAACACCGGGGAGCTGTTTTTT,CASSPNLARNTGELFF
.,TRBJ2-2,TRBV6-5,.,TGTGCCAGCAGAGTCGGACTAATCACCGGGGAGCTGTTTTTT,CASRVGLITGELFF
.,TRBJ1-5,TRBV19,.,TGTGCCAGTACCCAAGGACAGATCAATCAGCCCCAGCATTTT,CASTQGQINQPQHF
.,TRBJ2-4,TRBV19,TRBD2,TGTGCCAGTAGAGCCACGGGTAGCGGGAGCCCCCAGTACTTC,CASRATGSGSPQYF
.,TRBJ2-3,TRBV7-2,.,TGTGCCAGCAGTCCCCCCGGGGTGACGCAGTATTTT,CASSPPGVTQYF
once,TRBJ1-2,TRBV28,TRBD1,TGTGCCAGCAGTTATTCAGGGGGCTCCTATGGCTACACCTTC,CASSYSGGSYGYTF
.,TRBJ2-7,TRBV30,TRBD2,TGTGCCTGGTTTAGCGGGGAGGGATCGTACGAGCAGTACTTC,CAWFSGEGSYEQYF
.,TRBJ1-6,TRBV5-1,TRBD1,TGCGCCAGCAGCCCTCGACAGGGATCACCCCTCCACTTT,CASSPRQGSPLHF
.,TRBJ1-5,TRBV18,TRBD1,TGTGCCAGCTCCCAACAGGGGTCGGGTGAGCCCCAGCATTTT,CASSQQGSGEPQHF
.,TRBJ1-1,TRBV28,.,TGTGCCAGCAGTTTCCTTCAGGCGAACACTGAAGCTTTCTTT,CASSFLQANTEAFF
.,TRBJ2-6,TRBV2,.,TGTGCCAGCGGGTCCGGGTCTGGGGCCAACGTCCTGACTTTC,CASGSGSGANVLTF
.,TRBJ2-1,TRBV2,.,TGTGCCAGCAGGGAAACTGTATACAATGAGCAGTTCTTC,CASRETVYNEQFF
.,TRBJ2-7,TRBV21-1,.,TGTGCCAGCAGCAAAGTTAGGGGTCTCGAGCCATTCGGAGCCTACGAGCAGTACTTC,CASSKVRGLEPFGAYEQYF
.,TRBJ1-2,TRBV30,.,TGTGCCTGGAGTGCAGACGGGAACTATGGCTACACCTTC,CAWSADGNYGYTF
.,TRBJ2-7,TRBV13,.,TGTGCCAGCAGCTTAGGCCCCTTTAGCGAGCAGTACTTC,CASSLGPFSEQYF
.,TRBJ1-2,TRBV2,TRBD1,TGTGCCAGCACCCCAGGTCCGGGACAGGGCTATGGCTACACCTTC,CASTPGPGQGYGYTF
.,TRBJ2-7,TRBV11-1,TRBD2,TGTGCCAGCAGCTTCAATTGGGACGGGAGGTACGAGCAGTACTTC,CASSFNWDGRYEQYF
.,TRBJ1-5,TRBV19,.,TGTGCCAGTAGTCTGGGACAACTCAATCAGCCCCAGCATTTT,CASSLGQLNQPQHF
once,TRBJ2-3,TRBV18,.,TGTGCCAGCTCACCGGGAGAAGATGGTTTCACAGATACGCAGTATTTT,CASSPGEDGFTDTQYF
few,TRBJ1-1,TRBV10-3,.,TGTGCCATCAGTGAGTCGCGGGGGGCTGAAGCTTTCTTT,CAISESRGAEAFF
.,TRBJ2-1,TRBV19,.,TGTGCCAGTAGTATTAGGGGATACAATGAGCAGTTCTTC,CASSIRGYNEQFF
.,TRBJ2-7,TRBV7-6,TRBD1,TGTGCCAGCAGCTCCGCGACAGGGGGGGTTGGTTCTGCCTACGAGCAGTACTTC,CASSSATGGVGSAYEQYF
.,TRBJ1-1,TRBV10-1,TRBD1,TGCGCCAGCAGTGAGTCGGGGACAGGGGAGGCTGAAGCTTTCTTT,CASSESGTGEAEAFF
.,TRBJ1-4,TRBV6-6,.,TGTGCCAGCAGTTGGGGTCCACAGGGAGGGTCTGAAAAACTGTTTTTT,CASSWGPQGGSEKLFF
.,TRBJ2-7,TRBV7-9,TRBD1,TGTGCCAGCATCAAAGGGGCTAGCACAGGGGACGAGCAGTACTTC,CASIKGASTGDEQYF
once,TRBJ2-1,TRBV27,TRBD2,TGTGCCAGCAGGTTCCTTCGGAGCGGGAGCTCCTACAATGAGCAGTTCTTC,CASRFLRSGSSYNEQFF
.,TRBJ2-3,TRBV2,TRBD2,TGTGCCAGCAGGAAACTAGCGGGGGGCGCAGATACGCAGTATTTT,CASRKLAGGADTQYF
.,TRBJ2-6,TRBV27,.,TGTGCCAGCAGTTCCCTGGGGCAGGGTGGGTTCTCTGGGGCCAACGTCCTGACTTTC,CASSSLGQGGFSGANVLTF